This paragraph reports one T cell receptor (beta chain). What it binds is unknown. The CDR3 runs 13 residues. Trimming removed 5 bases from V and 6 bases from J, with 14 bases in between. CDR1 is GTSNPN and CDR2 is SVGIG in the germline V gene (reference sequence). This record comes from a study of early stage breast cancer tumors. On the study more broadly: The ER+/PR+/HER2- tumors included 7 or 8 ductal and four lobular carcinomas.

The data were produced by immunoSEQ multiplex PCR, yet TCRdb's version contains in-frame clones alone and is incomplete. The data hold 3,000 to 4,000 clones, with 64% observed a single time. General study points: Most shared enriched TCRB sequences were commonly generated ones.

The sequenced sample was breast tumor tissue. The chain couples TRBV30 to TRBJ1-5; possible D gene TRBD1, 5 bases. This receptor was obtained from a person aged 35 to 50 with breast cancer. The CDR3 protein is CAWGTQESQPQHF. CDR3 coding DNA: TGTGCCTGGGGAACACAGGAGAGTCAGCCCCAGCATTTT.